Below, 27 T cell receptor beta chains from the same sample are listed, as sequenced in a study of CD8+CD57+ T cells in acquired aplastic anemia. It was patients with CD8+CD57+ cell expansion by flow cytometry who were chosen for sequencing. Investigators profiled TCR beta VDJ and CDR3 from genomic DNA template. One entry per CDR3 protein results from TCRdb running MiXCR on the reads. This table has fewer than 250,000 distinct CDR3 sequences, under 50% appearing once. Source material: sorted CD4+, CD8+, or CD8+CD57+ T cells (not recorded which) from PBMCs. The receptors stem from a human donor with aplastic anemia.

This clonotype was picked up one time. The chain uses TRBV10-3 and TRBJ2-3; the D gene is possibly TRBD2 (7 bases). The germline CDR1 and CDR2 sequences are ENHRY and SYGVKD. The CDR3 spans 15 residues. Trimming stripped 3 bases from V and 2 bases from J, with 12 bases between. The CDR3 loop reads CAISDRGGVTDTQYF. The CDR3 DNA sequence: TGTGCCATCAGTGATAGGGGGGGGGTCACAGATACGCAGTATTTT.

The chain carries TRBV10-3 and TRBJ2-7, with TRBD2 as a possible D gene (6 bases). CDR1 is ENHRY and CDR2 is SYGVKD in the germline V gene. Trimming took off 3 bases at V and 5 bases at J, with 14 bases between the two ends. The CDR3 has 14 residues. CDR3 coding DNA: TGTGCCATCAGTGAACCCGGGGGAGACAACGAGCAGTACTTC. It encodes CAISEPGGDNEQYF.

This chain uses TRBV2 with TRBJ1-2, with 10 bases lining up with TRBD1. The CDR3 covers 15 residues. The J segment lost 4 bases and the V segment lost 6 bases, leaving 8 bases of the junction unmatched. Germline CDR1 and CDR2: SNHLY and FYNNEI. The CDR3: CASSPGTGASYGYTF. CDR3 DNA sequence: TGTGCCAGCAGCCCTGGGACAGGGGCCAGCTATGGCTACACCTTC.

The chain has TRBV14 and TRBJ2-7, with 8 bases matching TRBD1. The CDR3 sequence is 13 residues long. Germline lookup yields CDR1 SGHDN and CDR2 FVKESK. V gave up 4 bases and J gave up 7 bases; unmatched junction bases: 6. DNA for the CDR3: TGTGCCAGCAGCCCCCAGGGGGCTGGAGAGCAGTACTTC. It is translated as CASSPQGAGEQYF.

This clonotype was seen repeatedly, ten times or more. The chain has TRBV5-8 and TRBJ1-4, with 7 bases identical to TRBD1. In germline, CDR1 is SGHTS, CDR2 YDEGEE. The V segment lost 4 bases and the J segment 0 bases; nucleotides outside the gene matches: 6. CDR3 size: 16 residues. The CDR3 nucleotides read TGTGCCAGCAGCCCGGGGACAGCCGCAACTAATGAAAAACTGTTTTTT. Amino acid sequence: CASSPGTAATNEKLFF.

The rearrangement uses TRBV6-6 and TRBJ1-2; the match to TRBD1 covers 9 bases. Germline V lookup: CDR1 MNHNY, CDR2 SVGAGI (reference sequence). Trimming removed 3 bases from V and 2 bases from J; junction bases left unmatched: 4. The CDR3 sequence is 15 residues long. The CDR3 DNA follows: TGTGCCAGCAGTTATCGGGGGACAGGGAACTATGGCTACACCTTC. It codes for CASSYRGTGNYGYTF.

The chain carries TRBV5-4 and TRBJ1-4, with 9 bases aligning to TRBD1. The CDR3 is made up of 15 amino acids. Trimming at V came to 4 bases and at J to 0 bases, leaving 1 base not matched to a gene. The V gene's germline CDR1 is SGHNT and CDR2 YYREEE (reference sequence). The CDR3 region is CASSRQGATNEKLFF. The DNA of the CDR3 is TGTGCCAGCAGCAGACAGGGGGCAACTAATGAAAAACTGTTTTTT.

Details on this clonotype: This may stem from a read error, because a much larger clone lies one nucleotide away. This rearrangement joins TRBV5-1 to TRBJ1-5, with a possible D match to TRBD1 (5 bases). The CDR3 extends over 14 amino acids. Germline-derived CDR1 and CDR2 are SGHRS and YFSETQ. With 0 bases removed from V and 5 bases from J, the gap between germline ends came to 9 bases. The CDR3 region is CASSLAGQDQPQHF. CDR3 bases: TGCGCCAGCAGCTTGGCAGGGCAGGATCAGCCCCAGCATTTT. Supplemented by reference TRBV5-1 and TRBJ1-5, the full variable domain reads KAGVTQTPRYLIKTRGQQVTLSCSPISGHRSVSWYQQTPGQGLQFLFEYFSETQRNKGNFPGRFSGRQFSNSRSEMNVSTLELGDSALYLCASSLAGQDQPQHFGDGTRLSIL.

The chain carries TRBV7-6 and TRBJ2-3, with 14 bases fitting TRBD2. J was trimmed by 1 base and V by 2 bases; bases with no gene match: 5. Germline CDR1 reads SGHVS; CDR2 reads FNYEAQ. The CDR3 consists of 18 residues. The CDR3 region is CASSLPRLAGGRTDTQYF. The DNA for the CDR3 is TGTGCCAGCAGCTTACCCAGACTAGCGGGGGGGCGCACAGATACGCAGTATTTT.

The rearrangement links TRBV28 to TRBJ1-3, with no clear D. This CDR3 is 16 amino acids long. Germline CDR1 MDHEN, CDR2 SYDVKM. With 6 bases removed from V and 2 bases from J, the gap between germline ends came to 17 bases. The CDR3 DNA sequence: TGTGCCAGCAGGCCCGGCGGGGAAAGGGCTGGAAACACCATATATTTT. Protein: CASRPGGERAGNTIYF.

CDR3 DNA sequence: TGTGCCACCAGCAGAGACAGGGGCCCAACAGATACGCAGTATTTT. Translation: CATSRDRGPTDTQYF. The V and J genes are TRBV15 and TRBJ2-3, with D perhaps TRBD1 (6 bases). Trimming stripped 0 bases from V and 3 bases from J, with 10 bases between. The CDR3 loop spans 15 amino acids. The germline CDR1 and CDR2 sequences are LNHNV and YYDKDF (reference sequence).

Points on this clonotype: A much larger clone differs by one base, so this may be a read error. This sequence joins TRBV12-3 or TRBV12-4 and TRBJ1-2, with TRBD1 matching over 8 bases. The CDR3 spans 15 residues. V dropped 8 bases and J dropped 4; count of bases not matched to a gene: 12. The DNA of the CDR3 is TGTGCCAGCGGTCCACGGACAGGGTCTTCCTATGGCTACACCTTC. Its protein product is CASGPRTGSSYGYTF.

The genes are TRBV30 and TRBJ1-1, with a weak D call TRBD1 (5 bases). The CDR3 is 13 amino acids. Germline values: CDR1 GTSNPN, CDR2 SVGIG (reference sequence). Trimming cost V 7 bases and J 3 bases, with 15 bases left between them. The CDR3 spells CALRTHRDTEAFF. CDR3 DNA: TGTGCCTTACGGACACATAGGGACACTGAAGCTTTCTTT. Full variable domain (rest looked up from reference TRBV30 and TRBJ1-1): SQTIHQWPATLVQPVGSPLSLECTVEGTSNPNLYWYRQAAGRGLQLLFYSVGIGQISSEVPQNLSASRPQDRQFILSSKKLLLSDSGFYLCALRTHRDTEAFFGQGTRLTVV.

CDR3 loop: CASSPPRTSGFKETQYF. The DNA for the CDR3 is TGTGCCAGCAGCCCCCCCCGGACTAGCGGATTCAAAGAGACCCAGTACTTC. This chain uses TRBV5-6 with TRBJ2-5; 10 bases match TRBD2. CDR1 and CDR2 (germline): SGHDT, YYEEEE. The CDR3 totals 17 residues. V dropped 4 bases and J dropped 3; count of bases not matched to a gene: 12.

This clonotype was counted only a few times. The chain combines TRBV7-3 with TRBJ2-5; 12 nucleotides agree with TRBD1. This CDR3 region has 15 residues. CDR1 is SGHTA and CDR2 is FQGTGA in the germline V gene. V lost 4 bases to trimming and J lost 3 bases; unmatched junction nucleotides: 3. The chain's CDR3 is CASSSGTGGEETQYF. The CDR3 DNA follows: TGTGCCAGCAGCTCGGGGACAGGGGGCGAAGAGACCCAGTACTTC.

CDR3 nucleotides: TGTGCCAGCAGACATGATGAGTGCTACAATGAGCAGTTCTTC. Protein sequence: CASRHDECYNEQFF. The genes are TRBV6-6 and TRBJ2-1; D remains ambiguous. Germline V gives CDR1 MNHNY, CDR2 SVGAGI (reference sequence). With 6 bases removed from V and 3 bases from J, the gap between germline ends came to 12 bases. This CDR3 has 14 amino acids.

This clonotype was seen at least ten times. The chain joins TRBV6-1 to TRBJ2-5, with 8 bases identical to TRBD2. The germline gives CDR1 MNHNS, CDR2 SASEGT. The CDR3 has 13 amino acids. V dropped 4 bases and J dropped 7; count of bases not matched to a gene: 5. CDR3 sequence reads: CASSAERGRTQYF. DNA for the CDR3: TGTGCCAGCAGTGCCGAGCGGGGGAGGACCCAGTACTTC.

Comments on this clonotype: This clone may be a read error of a much larger clone one base away. V is TRBV20-1 and J is TRBJ1-1, with D possibly matching TRBD1 (5 bases). V was clipped by 3 bases and J by 7 bases, with 21 bases between them. In germline, CDR1 is DFQATT, CDR2 SNEGSKA (reference sequence). The CDR3 has 15 residues. The CDR3 sequence is CSASEPLAGLYEAFF. In nucleotides, the CDR3 is TGCAGTGCTAGTGAGCCCCTGGCAGGGTTATATGAAGCTTTCTTT.

This clonotype was seen ten or more times. This chain uses TRBV20-1 with TRBJ2-2; the D is unclear. CDR3 size: 14 residues. CDR1 and CDR2 from the germline V gene are DFQATT and SNEGSKA (reference sequence). Trimming stripped 6 bases from V and 1 base from J, with 12 bases between. In DNA, the CDR3 is TGCAGTGCAAACCGCCGTGGGAACACCGGGGAGCTGTTTTTT. The encoded protein is CSANRRGNTGELFF.

This clonotype was seen at least ten times. This chain uses TRBV7-8 with TRBJ2-7, with 11 bases aligning to TRBD2. After removal of 5 bases from V and 1 base from J, the junction contained 4 bases not matched to a gene. Germline assignment: CDR1 SGHVS and CDR2 FQNEAQ. This CDR3 is 15 amino acids long. The chain's CDR3 is CASSLASGGSYEQYF. The CDR3 region has the DNA TGTGCCAGCAGCCTCGCTAGCGGGGGGTCCTACGAGCAGTACTTC.

Remarks on this clonotype: Being one base from a much bigger clone, this may be a read error. The rearrangement joins TRBV19 to TRBJ2-5; 7 positions match TRBD1. CDR3 length equals 13 residues. Germline V gene lookup returns CDR1 LNHDA and CDR2 SQIVND (reference sequence). V dropped 5 bases and J dropped 5; count of bases not matched to a gene: 5. CDR3 sequence: CASSQQGWETQYF. The CDR3 region has the DNA TGTGCCAGTAGTCAACAGGGGTGGGAGACCCAGTACTTC.

This clonotype was seen at least ten times. The chain uses TRBV7-9 and TRBJ2-7; D unclear. Trimming left V 2 bases short and J 0 bases short, with 8 bases between. This CDR3 contains 14 residues. Germline loops: CDR1 SEHNR, CDR2 FQNEAQ (reference sequence). CDR3 DNA sequence: TGTGCCAGCAGCTTACGGACGGACTCCTACGAGCAGTACTTC. Its protein product is CASSLRTDSYEQYF.

Worth noting for this clonotype: A much larger clone sits a single nucleotide away, making a read error possible. The chain has TRBV11-2 and TRBJ2-1, with TRBD2 matching over 9 bases. The CDR3 spans 17 residues. Germline CDR1 is SGHAT and CDR2 is FQNNGV. CDR3 in amino acids: CAGSSFGLAGSYNEQFF. CDR3 nucleotides: TGTGCCGGCAGCTCCTTCGGTCTAGCGGGGTCCTACAATGAGCAGTTCTTC. Full variable domain (outside the CDR3, taken from reference TRBV11-2 and TRBJ2-1): EAGVAQSPRYKIIEKRQSVAFWCNPISGHATLYWYQQILGQGPKLLIQFQNNGVVDDSQLPKDRFSAERLKGVDSTLKIQPAKLEDSAVYLCAGSSFGLAGSYNEQFFGPGTRLTVL.

The chain couples TRBV19 to TRBJ2-3; TRBD2 agrees at 11 bases. CDR1 is LNHDA, CDR2 SQIVND, per germline (reference sequence). The CDR3 is made up of 16 amino acids. V lost 2 bases and J lost 2; bases outside the gene matches: 3. The CDR3 nucleotides read TGTGCCAGTAGTATAATAGCGGGGGGGCCCACAGATACGCAGTATTTT. The encoded protein is CASSIIAGGPTDTQYF. The full variable domain, rest sourced from reference TRBV19 and TRBJ2-3, is DGGITQSPKYLFRKEGQNVTLSCEQNLNHDAMYWYRQDPGQGLRLIYYSQIVNDFQKGDIAEGYSVSREKKESFPLTVTSAQKNPTAFYLCASSIIAGGPTDTQYFGPGTRLTVL.

This rearrangement joins TRBV19 to TRBJ1-2; D not certain. Trimming took off 5 bases at V and 1 base at J, with 5 bases between the two ends. In germline, CDR1 is LNHDA, CDR2 SQIVND (reference sequence). The CDR3 spans 12 residues. The CDR3 is CASSYGNYGYTF. CDR3 nucleotide sequence: TGTGCCAGTAGTTACGGTAACTATGGCTACACCTTC.

This clonotype turned up a few times. Relative to the germline gene, one junction end is altered; a read error may explain this. This chain uses TRBV12-3 or TRBV12-4 with TRBJ2-1; 9 bases are a match to TRBD1. The CDR3 length is 16 residues. The CDR3 region is CASNLFTGGDYNEQFF. The CDR3 DNA is TGTGCCAGCAATTTATTCACAGGGGGCGACTACAATGAGCAGTTCTTC.

This clonotype has ten or more counts. The CDR3 protein is CSARNSYNSPLHF. DNA for the CDR3: TGCAGTGCTAGAAACTCCTATAATTCACCCCTCCACTTT. This chain joins TRBV20-1 and TRBJ1-6; the D is unclear. The CDR3 has 13 residues. CDR1 DFQATT and CDR2 SNEGSKA come from the germline V gene (reference sequence). V lost 2 bases and J 0 bases, leaving 2 bases between the germline ends.